This TCR beta chain comes out of a study of blood T cell repertoires in COVID-19. In terms of age and location, participants ranged from roughly 18 to 89 years and lived in under 30 US areas. Participants had their cohort set by participant-reported clinical history. The study counted Cohort 3 donors as recovered given two negative PCRs, clearance, or symptom resolution. Original analysis: Researchers report that nucleated cell counts were estimated from reference gene primer amplification. Sequencing was performed with immunoSEQ multiplex PCR; in TCRdb, only in-frame clones are kept and a portion is missing. V, J and clone size are those of that table, while D and trimming were read from the DNA. The profile shows under 200,000 clones, approximately 80% of them singletons. The CDR3 is 14 amino acids.

The clonotype comes from a woman aged 55-70 years who had recovered from COVID-19. J is TRBJ1-1 and V is TRBV21-1; the table gives TRBD1 as D, unverified against the DNA. TRBV21-1 is designated a pseudogene. Sequenced material: PBMCs or T cells enriched from blood (not recorded which). CDR3 coding DNA: TGTGCCAGCCGCCTGGGACAGGGGGTTAATGAAGCTTTCTTT. Its translation is CASRLGQGVNEAFF.